This entry lists 29 T cell receptor beta chains sequenced from one sample in a study of identical twins (dated by TCRdb to the mid-2010s). Libraries were prepared through 5' RACE. Instrument on record: Illumina HiSeq 2000. TCRdb reprocessed the public reads (quality trimming at Q25 with fastp, clone calling with MiXCR) and kept in-frame beta chains. Rows are unified per CDR3 protein, each entry keeping the most common DNA and genes. The sample records some 570,000 distinct CDR3 sequences, more than 20% of which are singletons. The ten largest account for approximately 0.52% of the sample. The same sample was also studied in work on yellow fever vaccine responses in identical twins.

Sample: CD4+ T cells sorted from blood. Source of these receptors: a young woman in good health.

The chain employs TRBV18 and TRBJ2-7; TRBD2 agrees at 7 bases. The V and J ends lost 0 bases and 0 bases, in that order; junction bases with no gene match: 2. Germline-derived CDR1 and CDR2 are KGHSH and LQKENI. The CDR3 is 15 residues long. The CDR3 bases are TGTGCCAGCTCACCACCGGGAGGGATCTCCTACGAGCAGTACTTC. Amino acids: CASSPPGGISYEQYF. Full variable domain (missing parts from reference TRBV18 and TRBJ2-7): NAGVMQNPRHLVRRRGQEARLRCSPMKGHSHVYWYRQLPEEGLKFMVYLQKENIIDESGMPKERFSAEFPKEGPSILRIQQVVRGDSAAYFCASSPPGGISYEQYFGPGTRLTVT.

This chain joins TRBV6-5 and TRBJ2-2, with D possibly matching TRBD1 (6 bases). Trimming pared 8 bases from V and 4 bases from J, leaving 11 bases between. CDR1 and CDR2 from the germline V gene are MNHEY and SVGAGI. This CDR3 is 13 amino acids long. CDR3 coding DNA: TGTGCCAGCCGTTTCAGGGGCACCGGGGAGCTGTTTTTT. This encodes CASRFRGTGELFF.

The rearrangement uses TRBV5-1 and TRBJ2-4, with D perhaps matching TRBD2 (7 bases). Trimming pared 1 base from V and 0 bases from J, leaving 20 bases between. The germline V gene has CDR1 SGHRS and CDR2 YFSETQ. CDR3 length equals 19 residues. The CDR3, as DNA: TGCGCCAGCAGCTTGTGGAGTATTGGCGGGGGCCTAGCCAAAAACATTCAGTACTTC. Translating it yields CASSLWSIGGGLAKNIQYF.

The table lists this clonotype with many counts. The chain links TRBV3-1 to TRBJ1-5; 10 bases agree with TRBD1. The CDR3 has 16 residues. Germline CDR1 LGHDT, CDR2 YNNKEL (reference sequence). Germline trimming cut 2 bases from V and 6 bases from J; bases unmatched to any gene: 7. As DNA, the CDR3 is TGTGCCAGCAGCCAATGGGACAGGGGTAATAGTCAGCCCCAGCATTTT. This gives the protein CASSQWDRGNSQPQHF.

The rearrangement links TRBV6-5 to TRBJ2-1; the D is unclear. The CDR3 sequence is 14 residues long. Trimming cost V 4 bases and J 6 bases, with 13 bases left between them. CDR1 and CDR2 from the germline V gene are MNHEY and SVGAGI. DNA for the CDR3: TGTGCCAGCAGTTCCCAGAGGTGGGGCAATGAGCAGTTCTTC. It is translated as CASSSQRWGNEQFF.

This clonotype has only a few counts. This rearrangement joins TRBV12-3 or TRBV12-4 to TRBJ1-3; perhaps TRBD1 as D (5 bases). The length of the CDR3 is 16 residues. V lost 3 bases to trimming and J lost 0 bases, with 12 bases between them. The CDR3 sequence: CASSFPGTISGNTIYF. In DNA form, the CDR3 reads TGTGCCAGCAGTTTTCCAGGGACGATCTCTGGAAACACCATATATTTT.

V gene TRBV12-3 or TRBV12-4 combines with J gene TRBJ2-1; a weak D match, TRBD1 (5 bases). The ends were cut back, 4 bases at V and 9 bases at J, with 13 bases in the middle. The CDR3 extends over 13 amino acids. The CDR3 nucleotides read TGTGCCAGCAGTTCAGTCCAGGGCCGTGAGCAGTTCTTC. This gives the protein CASSSVQGREQFF.

The chain links TRBV2 to TRBJ2-7; D gene uncertain. CDR1 and CDR2 (germline): SNHLY, FYNNEI. This CDR3 contains 11 residues. The V end was cut by 3 bases, the J end by 5 bases, with 5 bases between. CDR3 in DNA: TGTGCCAGCAGTGACGTGGACGAGCAGTACTTC. Amino acid sequence: CASSDVDEQYF.

The sample holds a few counts of this clonotype. V gene TRBV11-2 combines with J gene TRBJ2-1; D is possibly TRBD2 (6 bases). The CDR3 loop spans 17 amino acids. Germline V gene sequence: CDR1 SGHAT, CDR2 FQNNGV. V lost 0 bases and J lost 0, with 12 bases in between. The CDR3 coding sequence is TGTGCCAGCAGCTTAGATGAGCGGAGGGGCTCCTACAATGAGCAGTTCTTC. Protein product: CASSLDERRGSYNEQFF.

The chain couples TRBV29-1 to TRBJ2-3; D remains ambiguous. CDR3 length: 13 residues. CDR1 is SQVTM, CDR2 ANQGSEA, per germline. Trimming took 3 bases from V and 9 from J, leaving 16 bases between them. The DNA for the CDR3 is TGCAGCGTTGAGCGGTCAGGTTCTTTCACGCAGTATTTT. It encodes CSVERSGSFTQYF.

This clonotype came up a few times. The gene calls are TRBV20-1 and TRBJ2-3; D remains ambiguous. V gave up 5 bases and J gave up 0 bases, with 12 bases separating them. Germline CDR1 and CDR2: DFQATT and SNEGSKA (reference sequence). The CDR3 is made up of 14 amino acids. CDR3 DNA: TGCAGTGCTCCTGTGAGCGTGAGCACAGATACGCAGTATTTT. It translates to CSAPVSVSTDTQYF.

This clonotype was observed a few times. V and J are TRBV11-3 and TRBJ2-1; 7 bases line up with TRBD2. Trimming took 5 bases from V and 2 from J; bases not matched to a gene: 3. The CDR3 has 14 amino acids. In germline, CDR1 is SGHNT, CDR2 YENEEA. The CDR3 DNA reads TGTGCCAGCAGCCGCGGGAGTGCCTACAATGAGCAGTTCTTC. Encoded protein: CASSRGSAYNEQFF.

V and J are TRBV29-1 and TRBJ2-5; the D is unclear. This CDR3 spans 13 amino acids. Germline V gives CDR1 SQVTM, CDR2 ANQGSEA. Trimming stripped 4 bases from V and 2 bases from J, with 11 bases between. The DNA for the CDR3 is TGCAGCGTTGGTTGGTCCCAGCAAGAGACCCAGTACTTC. Translated, it gives CSVGWSQQETQYF.

The sample holds a few counts of this clonotype. This rearrangement joins TRBV5-1 to TRBJ2-3; possible D gene TRBD2, 6 bases. The CDR3 is 15 amino acids. The V gene lost 3 bases and the J gene lost 6 bases, with 17 bases spanning the gap. Germline V CDR1 and CDR2: SGHRS, YFSETQ. The CDR3 is CASSSEHRLADTQYF. The CDR3 region has the DNA TGCGCCAGCAGCTCTGAGCACCGCCTAGCGGATACGCAGTATTTT.

The chain combines TRBV9 with TRBJ2-1; tentative D call: TRBD2 (5 bases). The V gene lost 0 bases and the J gene lost 4 bases, with 17 bases spanning the gap. The CDR3 consists of 17 residues. Germline V gene lookup returns CDR1 SGDLS and CDR2 YYNGEE. CDR3 residues: CASSVGGSSPTYNEQFF. For the CDR3, the DNA is TGTGCCAGCAGCGTAGGTGGTTCTAGCCCCACTTACAATGAGCAGTTCTTC.

This clonotype was detected a few times. The V gene is TRBV5-1, the J gene TRBJ1-1; 10 bases fit TRBD1. V lost 0 bases and J lost 4; bases outside the gene matches: 9. The germline gives CDR1 SGHRS, CDR2 YFSETQ. The CDR3 totals 17 residues. DNA for the CDR3: TGCGCCAGCAGCTTGGTCCCCCCCGGACAGGGGGGCACTGAAGCTTTCTTT. Translated: CASSLVPPGQGGTEAFF.

The sample holds a few counts of this clonotype. This chain uses TRBV25-1 with TRBJ1-2, with 8 bases that match TRBD1. The V gene end was trimmed by 3 bases and the J gene end by 9 bases; junction bases not matched to a gene: 6. The CDR3 sequence is 13 residues long. Germline V CDR1 and CDR2: MGHDK, SYGVNS. The CDR3 spells CASSEPGQGRYTF. Here the CDR3 DNA reads TGTGCCAGCAGTGAGCCCGGACAGGGACGCTACACCTTC.

This clonotype has a single count. The chain uses TRBV12-3 or TRBV12-4 and TRBJ2-1; D perhaps matches TRBD1 (6 bases). This CDR3 is built from 14 residues. Trimming cost V 2 bases and J 6 bases, with 11 bases left between them. The CDR3 coding sequence is TGTGCCAGCAGTTTAAGGAACAGGGCCAATGAGCAGTTCTTC. It is translated as CASSLRNRANEQFF.

CDR3 bases: TGTGCCAGCAGGCCGGGACAGGGGAACCACGAGCAGTACGTC. This sequence encodes CASRPGQGNHEQYV. The rearrangement links TRBV6-2 or TRBV6-3 to TRBJ2-7; 10 bases map to TRBD1. V was clipped by 6 bases and J by 5 bases; unmatched bases: 7. The CDR3 covers 14 residues. Germline loops: CDR1 MNHEY, CDR2 SVGEGT.

About this clonotype: A read error may produce the germline difference seen at one junction end. The CDR3 bases are TGCTGTGCTAGAGTGGCGGGAGGGCCCCCAGATACGCAGTATTTT. Translated, it gives CCARVAGGPPDTQYF. The chain employs TRBV20-1 and TRBJ2-3, with TRBD2 matching 9 bases. The germline V gene has CDR1 DFQATT and CDR2 SNEGSKA (reference sequence). The CDR3 totals 15 residues.

This clonotype has more than one count but fewer than ten. V is TRBV10-3 and J is TRBJ1-1; 7 bases agree with TRBD1. The V gene end was trimmed by 3 bases and the J gene end by 1 base; junction bases not matched to a gene: 5. The germline gives CDR1 ENHRY, CDR2 SYGVKD. The CDR3 is 15 residues long. CDR3 sequence: CAISDRDRPNTEAFF. In DNA form, the CDR3 reads TGTGCCATCAGTGACAGGGACAGACCGAACACTGAAGCTTTCTTT.

This clonotype was observed a few times. The chain joins TRBV6-5 to TRBJ2-7, with TRBD2 matching over 15 bases. The V segment lost 4 bases and the J segment 2 bases; nucleotides outside the gene matches: 3. CDR3 length: 16 residues. Per the germline V gene, CDR1 is MNHEY and CDR2 is SVGAGI. The CDR3 DNA follows: TGTGCCAGCAGTTTGGGACTAGCGGGGGGTACCTACGAGCAGTACGTC. As protein: CASSLGLAGGTYEQYV.

For the CDR3, the DNA is TGCAGCGTTCGACGCCAGTTCACAGATACGCAGTATTTT. This codes for CSVRRQFTDTQYF. V gene TRBV29-1 combines with J gene TRBJ2-3; no reliable D call. Trimming took off 5 bases at V and 2 bases at J, with 11 bases between the two ends. Germline V gene lookup returns CDR1 SQVTM and CDR2 ANQGSEA. CDR3 size: 13 residues.

The V call is TRBV7-3, the J call TRBJ2-2; 12 bases align to TRBD2. The trim removed 0 bases at V and 3 bases at J, leaving 2 bases unmatched. CDR3 length: 17 residues. CDR1 is SGHTA, CDR2 FQGTGA, per germline. The CDR3 nucleotides are TGTGCCAGCAGCTTAACGACTAGCGGGAGAGACACCGGGGAGCTGTTTTTT. Amino acids: CASSLTTSGRDTGELFF.

The chain carries TRBV19 and TRBJ2-7; the D is unclear. CDR3 length equals 14 residues. The V and J ends lost 1 base and 1 base respectively, with 8 bases between them. Germline V gene sequence: CDR1 LNHDA, CDR2 SQIVND (reference sequence). This chain's CDR3 is CASSIAALSYEQYF. The CDR3 nucleotides are TGTGCCAGTAGTATAGCGGCCTTATCCTACGAGCAGTACTTC.

This chain joins TRBV15 and TRBJ2-2; 9 bases fit TRBD1. The junction had 16 bases not matched to a gene; V was cut back by 0 bases and J by 5 bases. Germline V lookup: CDR1 LNHNV, CDR2 YYDKDF (reference sequence). The CDR3 covers 20 residues. The CDR3 reads CATSREIGRFGTGSTGELFF. The DNA of the CDR3 is TGTGCCACCAGCAGAGAAATAGGTCGTTTTGGGACAGGGAGTACCGGGGAGCTGTTTTTT.

This clonotype was seen a few times. The chain is built from TRBV12-3 or TRBV12-4 and TRBJ2-5; D might be TRBD2 (7 bases). This CDR3 has 14 amino acids. Trimming left V 7 bases short and J 5 bases short, with 17 bases between. CDR3 sequence: CASTPRGAGETQYF. The CDR3, as DNA: TGTGCCAGCACCCCCCGGGGGGCGGGGGAGACCCAGTACTTC.

The chain couples TRBV10-2 to TRBJ2-7; 9 positions match TRBD2. Germline V gives CDR1 WSHSY, CDR2 SAAADI. The length of the CDR3 is 15 residues. V trimming: 2 bases; J trimming: 3 bases; junction bases outside the gene matches: 5. CDR3 DNA: TGCGCCAGCAGTGAGGACGCGGGAGGGCGCTACGAGCAGTACTTC. It is translated as CASSEDAGGRYEQYF.

This clonotype was counted only a few times. The chain employs TRBV28 and TRBJ2-7; TRBD1 matches 9 bases. J lost 6 bases, V lost 4 bases, and 4 bases had no gene match. CDR1 MDHEN and CDR2 SYDVKM come from the germline V gene. The length of the CDR3 is 13 residues. CDR3 sequence: CASSSGQGGEQYV. CDR3 coding DNA: TGTGCCAGCAGTTCGGGACAGGGAGGCGAGCAGTACGTC.